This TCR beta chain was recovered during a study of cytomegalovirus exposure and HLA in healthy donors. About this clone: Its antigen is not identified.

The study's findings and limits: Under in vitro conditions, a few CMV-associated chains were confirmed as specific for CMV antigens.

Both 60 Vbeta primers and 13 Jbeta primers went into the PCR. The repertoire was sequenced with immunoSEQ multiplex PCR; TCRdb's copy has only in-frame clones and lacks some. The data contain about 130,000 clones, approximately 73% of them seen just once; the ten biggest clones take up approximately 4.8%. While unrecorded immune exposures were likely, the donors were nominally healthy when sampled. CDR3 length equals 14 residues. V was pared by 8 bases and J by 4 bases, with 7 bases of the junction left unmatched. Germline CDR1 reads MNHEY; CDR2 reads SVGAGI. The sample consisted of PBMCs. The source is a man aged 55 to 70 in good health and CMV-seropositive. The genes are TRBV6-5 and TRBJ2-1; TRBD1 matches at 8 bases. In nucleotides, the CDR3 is TGTGCCAGCGCGGGGAGGACAGGGTACAATGAGCAGTTCTTC. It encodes CASAGRTGYNEQFF.